These T cell receptor beta chains were read from a single sample in a study of blood T cell repertoires in COVID-19. The data were produced by immunoSEQ multiplex PCR, yet TCRdb's version contains in-frame clones alone and is incomplete. The sample holds 40,000 to 45,000 clones, just over 85% seen once. The sequenced material came from peripheral blood. Receptors were obtained from a man aged 55 to 70 with active COVID-19. Each CDR3 is given with its conserved first and last residue. A D gene is named only where the DNA matches it firmly. Part of the rows lack a size; the others show once, few, many or a class for expanded clones.

J	D	size	V	DNA	CDR3
TRBJ1-1	.	.	TRBV20-1	TGCAGTGCTAGTGGCCCCGGGGACACTGAAGCTTTCTTT	CSASGPGDTEAFF
TRBJ2-7	TRBD1	.	TRBV19	TGTGCCAGTAGTATCGTCCCAGGGGGAACCTACGAGCAGTACTTC	CASSIVPGGTYEQYF
TRBJ2-7	TRBD1	.	TRBV6-2/TRBV6-3	TGTGCCAGCAGTTTCCGGACAGGGGGCTCGTACGAGCAGTACTTC	CASSFRTGGSYEQYF
TRBJ2-3	.	.	TRBV14	TGTGCCAGCAAACAAAAATCGGGAGCAGCCTTCCTCACAGATACGCAGTATTTT	CASKQKSGAAFLTDTQYF
TRBJ2-1	.	.	TRBV5-6	TGTGCCAGCAGCTTGGTGCGGATGTACAATGAGCAGTTCTTC	CASSLVRMYNEQFF
TRBJ2-3	.	.	TRBV6-1	TGTGCCAGCAGTGCCTTGCTTGGGGAGCTTGCAGATACGCAGTATTTT	CASSALLGELADTQYF
TRBJ2-2	TRBD1	.	TRBV3-1/TRBV3-2	TGTGCCAGCAGCTTGCAGGGGGCTGCCGGGGAGCTGTTTTTT	CASSLQGAAGELFF
TRBJ2-1	.	.	TRBV11-3	TGTGCCAGCAGCCTTTCGCGGCCGACCTACAATGAGCAGTTCTTC	CASSLSRPTYNEQFF
TRBJ2-1	TRBD2	.	TRBV18	TGTGCCAGCTCACCTGATCCGGGACTAGCGGGTATTGAGCAGTTCTTC	CASSPDPGLAGIEQFF
TRBJ2-2	TRBD1	.	TRBV7-9	TGTGCCGGAGGACAGGTGGTGGCCGGGGAGCTGTTTTTT	CAGGQVVAGELFF
TRBJ1-4	TRBD1	.	TRBV7-9	TGTGCCAGCAGCTTAAGACAGGGGGCGGACGAAAAACTGTTTTTT	CASSLRQGADEKLFF
TRBJ1-5	TRBD1	.	TRBV27	TGTGCCAGCAGCCCCACACCCGGGACAGTTAATCAGCCCCAGCATTTT	CASSPTPGTVNQPQHF
TRBJ1-2	.	.	TRBV9	TGTGCCAGCAGCCCCGGGACACACGGAGGCTACACCTTC	CASSPGTHGGYTF
TRBJ2-3	TRBD2	.	TRBV5-4	TGTGCCAGCAGCTTGGCTAGCGGGAGTTTGTATTTT	CASSLASGSLYF
TRBJ1-3	TRBD1	.	TRBV7-2	TGTGCCAGCAGCCTCGACAGGGATCCTGGAAACACCATATATTTT	CASSLDRDPGNTIYF
TRBJ2-2	TRBD2	.	TRBV7-7	TGTGCTAGCAGCTTAGGAGCGGGAGGTGGCACCGGGGAGCTGTTTTTT	CASSLGAGGGTGELFF
TRBJ2-5	TRBD2	.	TRBV5-1	TGCGCCAGCAGCCAAAGGACTAGCGGGAGGCTGTCCCAGACCCAGTACTTC	CASSQRTSGRLSQTQYF
TRBJ2-2	.	.	TRBV6-4	TGTGCCAGCAGTGCGGGGGATACCGGGGAGCTGTTTTTT	CASSAGDTGELFF
TRBJ2-7	.	few	TRBV11-2	TGTGCCAGCAGCTTAGGCTTTCGTTTGGCGGGATCTTCCTACGAGCAGTACTTC	CASSLGFRLAGSSYEQYF
TRBJ1-4	.	.	TRBV6-5	TGTGCCAGCAAGTACGGTGCAACTAATGAAAAACTGTTTTTT	CASKYGATNEKLFF
TRBJ2-7	.	.	TRBV2	TGTGCCAGCAGTGAGGACAACCGTTACGAGCAGTACTTC	CASSEDNRYEQYF
TRBJ1-5	TRBD1	.	TRBV5-1	TGCGCCAGCAGCTTGGGACAGGGTGGCAATCAGCCCCAGCATTTT	CASSLGQGGNQPQHF
TRBJ2-7	TRBD2	.	TRBV19	TGTGCCAGTAGTATAGATCAACTAGCGGGAGGTTACGAGCAGTACTTC	CASSIDQLAGGYEQYF
TRBJ1-2	TRBD1	.	TRBV12-3/TRBV12-4	TGTGCCAGCAGAGGACAGGGTAACTATGGCTACACCTTC	CASRGQGNYGYTF
TRBJ1-2	.	.	TRBV6-5	TGTGCCAGCAGTCTAGGACAGAGCTATGGCTACACCTTC	CASSLGQSYGYTF
TRBJ1-1	TRBD1	.	TRBV25-1	TGTGCCAGCACCCACCGGGACAGGGGCCTCCCTTTCTTT	CASTHRDRGLPFF
TRBJ1-6	.	.	TRBV6-5	TGTGCCAGCAGGGAGGACCCCCTCGGGAATTCACCCCTCCACTTT	CASREDPLGNSPLHF
TRBJ1-2	.	.	TRBV11-2	TGTGCCAGCAGCTCCCTCAGGGGCCCTCGGTTTAACTATGGCTACACCTTC	CASSSLRGPRFNYGYTF
TRBJ2-7	.	once	TRBV6-5	TGTGCCAGCAGTTACTCGGACAACGGCTACGAGCAGTACTTC	CASSYSDNGYEQYF
TRBJ2-1	TRBD2	.	TRBV5-4	TGTGCCAGCAGCTTGGGCGGGGGGAGCTCCTACAATGAGCAGTTCTTC	CASSLGGGSSYNEQFF
TRBJ2-3	.	.	TRBV6-2/TRBV6-3	TGTGCCAGCAGTTACTCGATGAGACTCGGAGATACGCAGTATTTT	CASSYSMRLGDTQYF
TRBJ2-2	.	.	TRBV7-9	TGTGCCAGCAGCTTAGTCTTGAACACCGGGGAGCTGTTTTTT	CASSLVLNTGELFF
TRBJ2-5	.	.	TRBV6-6	TGTGCCAGCAGTTACCGCCCGTTGGGGCTCGAGGAGACCCAGTACTTC	CASSYRPLGLEETQYF
TRBJ2-5	.	.	TRBV5-8	TGTGCCAGCAGCTTGGGGGGACTCGGGGAGACCCAGTACTTC	CASSLGGLGETQYF
TRBJ2-1	TRBD1	.	TRBV6-5	TGTGCCAGCAGGACGGGACAGGATTACAATGAGCAGTTCTTC	CASRTGQDYNEQFF
TRBJ2-3	.	.	TRBV7-2	TGTGCCAGCAGCATACCCCTAGCTGGAGTCGGCACAGATACGCAGTATTTT	CASSIPLAGVGTDTQYF
TRBJ2-3	TRBD2	.	TRBV9	TGTGCCAGCAGCGTTTGGCGGGAGGGCCTATCGCAGTATTTT	CASSVWREGLSQYF
TRBJ2-3	TRBD2	.	TRBV7-2	TGTGCCAGCAGGGAAACTAGCGGACCTAGCACAGATACGCAGTATTTT	CASRETSGPSTDTQYF
TRBJ2-2	.	once	TRBV19	TGTGCCAGTAGTGAGGGCGGGATTATACGGTCCGGGGAGCTGTTTTTT	CASSEGGIIRSGELFF
TRBJ1-2	.	once	TRBV5-1	TGCGCCAGCAGCTTCGACAGGTTTGGCTACACCTTC	CASSFDRFGYTF
TRBJ2-5	.	.	TRBV19	TGTGCCAGTAGTTTACTTGCCGGGGTACAAGAGACCCAGTACTTC	CASSLLAGVQETQYF
TRBJ2-1	.	.	TRBV12-3/TRBV12-4	TGTGCCAGCAGTGAAGGACTGATCAATGAGCAGTTCTTC	CASSEGLINEQFF
TRBJ2-5	TRBD1	.	TRBV10-3	TGTGCCATCAGCGAGACAGGGTCGGAGGAGACCCAGTACTTC	CAISETGSEETQYF
TRBJ1-1	.	.	TRBV6-2/TRBV6-3	TGTGCCAGCAGTTACCAGGGAAGGGGAACTGAAGCTTTCTTT	CASSYQGRGTEAFF
TRBJ2-3	TRBD2	.	TRBV3-1/TRBV3-2	TGTGCCAGCAGCCACAAGCGGGAGGGATTTTGGTCTACAGATACGCAGTATTTT	CASSHKREGFWSTDTQYF
TRBJ1-3	.	.	TRBV28	TGTGCCAGCAACCTTCCGGGACTCGGGGCGGACACCATATATTTT	CASNLPGLGADTIYF
TRBJ1-5	.	few	TRBV2	TGTGCCAGCAGTGTGGGCAGGGTCGGGCAGCCCCAGCATTTT	CASSVGRVGQPQHF
TRBJ1-2	.	once	TRBV6-5	TGTGCCAGCAGTTACGGGGGAGGGGGTAACTATGGCTACACCTTC	CASSYGGGGNYGYTF
TRBJ1-6	.	.	TRBV5-1	TGCGCCAGCAGCTTGGGGCAGGGCACTTCACCCCTCCACTTT	CASSLGQGTSPLHF
TRBJ1-4	.	.	TRBV6-5	TGTGCCAGCAGGAAAGGGGCAACTAATGAAAAACTGTTTTTT	CASRKGATNEKLFF
TRBJ2-7	TRBD2	.	TRBV5-1	TGCGCCAGCAGCTCCCTAGCGGGATACTACGAGCAGTACTTC	CASSSLAGYYEQYF
TRBJ2-7	.	once	TRBV12-3/TRBV12-4	TGTGCCAGCAGTTCCCGACTAGCCTACGAGCAGTACTTC	CASSSRLAYEQYF
TRBJ2-7	TRBD1	.	TRBV5-5	TGTGCCAGCAGCCCGGACAGGGGGCGCAACGAGCAGTACTTC	CASSPDRGRNEQYF
TRBJ1-5	.	.	TRBV19	TGTGCCAGTAGTAACCAGGGAAACCAGCCCCAGCATTTT	CASSNQGNQPQHF
TRBJ2-3	TRBD1	.	TRBV5-1	TGCGCCAGCAGCCTGGGACAGCTCACAGATACGCAGTATTTT	CASSLGQLTDTQYF